Presented here are 8 T cell receptor beta chains from one specimen sequenced in a study of cytomegalovirus exposure and HLA in healthy donors. The method was immunoSEQ multiplex PCR; TCRdb's version includes in-frame clones alone and lacks a portion of them. The data show some 160,000 clones, roughly 92% seen once. Specimen: PBMCs. These receptors were taken from a man aged 18 to 30 in good health and CMV-seronegative.

The CDR3 protein is CASSQVPGTGGNTGELFF. The CDR3 DNA follows: TGCGCCAGCAGCCAAGTCCCCGGGACAGGGGGGAACACCGGGGAGCTGTTTTTT. The chain is built from TRBV4-1 and TRBJ2-2; 11 bases agree with TRBD1. V was clipped by 1 base and J by 1 base; unmatched bases: 5. CDR3 length: 18 residues. In germline, CDR1 is MGHRA, CDR2 YSYEKL.

This clone occurred once. CDR3 DNA sequence: TGTGCCAGCGGGAAAAGGACTAGGGGTAATGAGCAGTTCTTC. Translating it yields CASGKRTRGNEQFF. The V and J genes are TRBV6-5 and TRBJ2-1; 7 bases match TRBD2. The junction had 11 bases not matched to a gene; V was cut back by 8 bases and J by 7 bases. Germline V gives CDR1 MNHEY, CDR2 SVGAGI. CDR3 size: 14 residues.

Points on this clone: The sample contains more than one DNA sequence encoding this CDR3. V usage is TRBV9 and J usage is TRBJ2-1; TRBD1 matches at 10 bases. J gave up 4 bases and V 0 bases, and 1 base lay outside the gene matches. The CDR3 has 15 amino acids. CDR1 is SGDLS, CDR2 YYNGEE, per germline. The CDR3 DNA reads as TGTGCCAGCAGCGTAGGGGACAGGGGTTACAATGAGCAGTTCTTC. Its protein product is CASSVGDRGYNEQFF.

Worth noting for this clone: The same CDR3 can be traced to other DNA sequences in this sample. V gene TRBV18 combines with J gene TRBJ1-1; D might be TRBD1 (6 bases). The CDR3 is 13 residues long. V was cut by 1 base and J by 4 bases, with 7 bases left in between. Per germline, CDR1 KGHSH and CDR2 LQKENI. CDR3 in amino acids: CASSPQGGTEAFF. As DNA, the CDR3 is TGTGCCAGCTCACCACAAGGGGGCACTGAAGCTTTCTTT.

The V call is TRBV19, the J call TRBJ2-7, with D possibly matching TRBD1 (7 bases). Trimming took 2 bases from V and 2 from J, leaving 10 bases between them. Germline V gene sequence: CDR1 LNHDA, CDR2 SQIVND (reference sequence). The CDR3 contains 14 residues. The DNA for the CDR3 is TGTGCCAGTAGTATATCAGGGGGGCCCTACGAGCAGTACTTC. It is translated as CASSISGGPYEQYF.

The V and J genes are TRBV6-6 and TRBJ1-5; D not certain. The CDR3 length is 15 residues. Looked up from germline, CDR1 is MNHNY and CDR2 is SVGAGI (reference sequence). V lost 0 bases, J lost 7 bases, and 13 bases lay in between. DNA for the CDR3: TGTGCCAGCAGTTACTCAGGGAGGGTCCACCAGCCCCAGCATTTT. Amino acids: CASSYSGRVHQPQHF.

V usage is TRBV6-5 and J usage is TRBJ2-2, with D possibly matching TRBD2 (6 bases). Per germline, CDR1 MNHEY and CDR2 SVGAGI. This CDR3 is 14 amino acids long. Trimming shortened V by 6 bases and J by 6 bases, and 14 bases separated the two germline ends. Here the CDR3 DNA reads TGTGCCAGCAGGAGAACTAGCCCCCCCGGGGAGCTGTTTTTT. This codes for CASRRTSPPGELFF.

This clone has just one count. The CDR3 loop reads CASSAEAGYNEQFF. The CDR3 nucleotides are TGCGCCAGCAGTGCTGAGGCAGGGTACAATGAGCAGTTCTTC. The chain employs TRBV5-1 and TRBJ2-1, with D possibly being TRBD1 (5 bases). Germline lookup yields CDR1 SGHRS and CDR2 YFSETQ. There are 14 residues in the CDR3. Deletions cut 5 bases from V and 4 bases from J, with 13 bases between.